This T cell receptor beta chain derives from a study of T-cell memory formation after mild COVID-19. Overall study findings and caveats: Memory cells collected pre-infection included some clones that later responded, suggesting cross-reactive memory joined.

The trim removed 4 bases at V and 9 bases at J, leaving 3 bases unmatched. The CDR3 consists of 13 residues. The germline V gene has CDR1 SEHNR and CDR2 FQNEAQ (reference sequence). TCRdb reanalysed the 5' RACE reads using MiXCR and keeps one entry per CDR3 protein. The sample records about 420,000 distinct CDR3 sequences, 20% to 25% being singletons. This clonotype was observed a few times. Its target is not known. Sample: PBMCs or a T cell subset sorted from them (not recorded which). This TCR was sampled from an adult woman who had mild COVID-19 (a few samples of this study predate the infection). Cell type and time point are not known. V usage is TRBV7-9 and J usage is TRBJ2-1; 10 bases fit TRBD1. The CDR3 DNA reads as TGTGCCAGCAGCTCGACAGGGGGCTCTGAGCAGTTCTTC. The encoded protein is CASSSTGGSEQFF.